The 18 T cell receptor beta chains presented below share a single source sample, sequenced in a study of blood T cells in healthy people across ages. Next came a second PCR, run for 7 to 11 cycles, which used a sample-barcoded 5' primer along with a J-beta primer mix. One entry per CDR3 protein results from TCRdb running MiXCR on the 5' RACE reads. The sample lists 550,000 to 650,000 distinct CDR3 sequences; 25% to 35% were seen once. These records were also assigned to another study, of T cells of mothers and their children.

The sequenced sample consisted of blood. These receptors came from a boy aged 2 to 10 in good health.

The V gene is TRBV6-2 or TRBV6-3, the J gene TRBJ2-7, with 7 bases lining up with TRBD1. The CDR3 is 13 residues long. CDR1 and CDR2 (germline): MNHEY, SVGEGT. With V trimmed by 3 bases and J by 3 bases, 2 bases remained unmatched. In DNA form, the CDR3 reads TGTGCCAGCAGTTATTGGGACAGCTACGAGCAGTACTTC. This codes for CASSYWDSYEQYF.

The chain is built from TRBV3-1 and TRBJ2-1, with 10 bases aligning to TRBD2. Germline V gives CDR1 LGHDT, CDR2 YNNKEL (reference sequence). V dropped 0 bases and J dropped 5; count of bases not matched to a gene: 1. CDR3 length: 15 residues. The CDR3 protein is CASSQELAGHNEQFF. DNA for the CDR3: TGTGCCAGCAGCCAAGAACTAGCGGGGCACAATGAGCAGTTCTTC.

This chain links TRBV7-9 with TRBJ2-2; possible D gene TRBD2, 5 bases. Trimming took off 6 bases at V and 3 bases at J, with 11 bases between the two ends. This CDR3 has 14 amino acids. Germline CDR1 reads SEHNR; CDR2 reads FQNEAQ (reference sequence). The chain's CDR3 is CASRVDLDTGELFF. For the CDR3, the DNA is TGTGCCAGCAGGGTGGACTTGGACACCGGGGAGCTGTTTTTT.

This clonotype was seen more than once but under ten times. This rearrangement joins TRBV5-1 to TRBJ2-5; tentatively, D is TRBD1 (6 bases). Germline loops: CDR1 SGHRS, CDR2 YFSETQ. Between the trimmed V and J ends, which lost 2 bases and 5 bases, there was a span of 19 bases. This CDR3 has 16 residues. CDR3 coding DNA: TGCGCCAGCAGCTTAAACGACCGTGGGACAACCGAGACCCAGTACTTC. This gives the protein CASSLNDRGTTETQYF.

The genes are TRBV19 and TRBJ2-1, with D tentatively TRBD1 (5 bases). Germline CDR1 and CDR2: LNHDA and SQIVND (reference sequence). Trimming took 1 base from V and 8 from J, leaving 15 bases between them. The CDR3 contains 15 residues. The CDR3 coding sequence is TGTGCCAGTAGTATAGGGGGCAGGGTGATGGATGAGCAGTTCTTC. Its protein product is CASSIGGRVMDEQFF.

This clonotype showed up just a few times. The chain recombines TRBV29-1 with TRBJ2-5; D unresolved. The CDR3 contains 12 residues. Germline-derived CDR1 and CDR2 are SQVTM and ANQGSEA. V lost 3 bases and J lost 1, with 6 bases in between. CDR3 region: CSVDSGQETQYF. DNA of the CDR3: TGCAGCGTTGATTCCGGCCAAGAGACCCAGTACTTC.

This clonotype was counted a few times. This sequence joins TRBV5-1 and TRBJ1-1; D remains unclear. The CDR3 spans 14 residues. Looked up from germline, CDR1 is SGHRS and CDR2 is YFSETQ. V lost 0 bases and J 1 base, leaving 7 bases between the germline ends. For the CDR3, the DNA is TGCGCCAGCAGCTTGGTACCAGAGAACACTGAAGCTTTCTTT. It codes for CASSLVPENTEAFF. The full variable domain, completed using reference TRBV5-1 and TRBJ1-1, is KAGVTQTPRYLIKTRGQQVTLSCSPISGHRSVSWYQQTPGQGLQFLFEYFSETQRNKGNFPGRFSGRQFSNSRSEMNVSTLELGDSALYLCASSLVPENTEAFFGQGTRLTVV.

This chain links TRBV7-2 with TRBJ2-1, with TRBD1 matching over 8 bases. The tail of the sequence fits TRBJ2-7 better, so the J call may be wrong. Germline values: CDR1 SGHTA, CDR2 FQGNSA. The CDR3 consists of 15 residues. The CDR3 DNA reads TGTGCCAGCAGCTCCGTGTGGACAGGGTTCCACGAGCAGTACTTC. Its protein product is CASSSVWTGFHEQYF.

This clonotype was recorded a few times. The chain has TRBV15 and TRBJ2-1, with D unclear. V was shortened by 3 bases and J by 9 bases, with 24 bases between the two germline ends. This CDR3 contains 17 residues. Germline V CDR1 and CDR2: LNHNV, YYDKDF (reference sequence). The chain's CDR3 is CATSRRPYFQRNSEQFF. The CDR3 DNA reads TGTGCCACCAGCAGGCGCCCGTACTTCCAAAGAAACAGTGAGCAGTTCTTC. The full variable domain, its missing parts supplied by reference TRBV15 and TRBJ2-1, is DAMVIQNPRYQVTQFGKPVTLSCSQTLNHNVMYWYQQKSSQAPKLLFHYYDKDFNNEADTPDNFQSRRPNTSFCFLDIRSPGLGDTAMYLCATSRRPYFQRNSEQFFGPGTRLTVL.

The V call is TRBV7-3, the J call TRBJ2-1; TRBD1 might be the D (6 bases). The DNA end is a closer match to TRBJ2-5, so the J assignment may be wrong. CDR1 is SGHTA and CDR2 is FQGTGA in the germline V gene. The CDR3 has 14 residues. Written as DNA, the CDR3 is TGTGCCAGCAGCTCCAACAGGGTTGGAGAGACCCAGTACTTC. Amino acids: CASSSNRVGETQYF.

This sequence joins TRBV6-6 and TRBJ2-7; 11 bases line up with TRBD2. CDR1 and CDR2 (germline): MNHNY, SVGAGI (reference sequence). The CDR3 spans 19 residues. The V segment lost 5 bases and the J segment 2 bases; nucleotides outside the gene matches: 17. The CDR3 nucleotides are TGTGCCAGCAGTCCGCTGACCCGGGGGACTAGCGGTTCTCCCTACGAGCAGTACTTC. It specifies CASSPLTRGTSGSPYEQYF.

The chain employs TRBV2 and TRBJ1-4; weak D call: TRBD1 (5 bases). This CDR3 is 14 amino acids long. With 1 base removed from V and 12 bases from J, the gap between germline ends came to 15 bases. CDR1 is SNHLY and CDR2 is FYNNEI in the germline V gene. The CDR3 sequence: CASSEEAGGEELFF. The CDR3, as DNA: TGTGCCAGCAGTGAAGAGGCCGGGGGTGAGGAACTGTTTTTT.

The gene calls are TRBV7-9 and TRBJ1-2, with 8 bases identical to TRBD1. The junction had 7 bases not matched to a gene; V was cut back by 11 bases and J by 2 bases. Per germline, CDR1 SEHNR and CDR2 FQNEAQ (reference sequence). CDR3 length equals 13 residues. CDR3 sequence reads: CAGGQGTNYGYTF. The CDR3 DNA follows: TGTGCCGGAGGACAGGGAACAAACTATGGCTACACCTTC.

V and J are TRBV30 and TRBJ1-1, with D tentatively TRBD1 (5 bases). V shed 4 bases and J shed 6 bases, with 12 bases lying between them. CDR3 length: 12 residues. CDR1 and CDR2 from the germline V gene are GTSNPN and SVGIG (reference sequence). CDR3 region: CAWNRGEAEAFF. The CDR3 DNA is TGTGCCTGGAATAGAGGGGAGGCTGAAGCTTTCTTT.

There are a few counts of this clonotype. V gene TRBV20-1 combines with J gene TRBJ2-5; TRBD2 is a possible D gene (6 bases). The end of the DNA aligns better with TRBJ2-1, so the J call may be wrong. The germline V gene encodes CDR1 DFQATT and CDR2 SNEGSKA (reference sequence). The CDR3 is 14 amino acids. CDR3 in DNA: TGCAGTGCTTCAGGAGGGTCCCTCTACAATGAGCAGTTCTTC. Translated: CSASGGSLYNEQFF.

This chain connects TRBV29-1 to TRBJ1-4, with D uncertain. Germline CDR1 reads SQVTM; CDR2 reads ANQGSEA. Trimming took off 4 bases at V and 2 bases at J, with 23 bases between the two ends. The CDR3 spans 18 residues. CDR3 sequence reads: CSVGVEGAGFTTNEKLFF. For the CDR3, the DNA is TGCAGCGTTGGAGTGGAGGGAGCGGGGTTTACCACTAATGAAAAACTGTTTTTT. Based on the CDR3 plus reference TRBV29-1 and TRBJ1-4, the full variable domain is SAVISQKPSRDICQRGTSLTIQCQVDSQVTMMFWYRQQPGQSLTLIATANQGSEATYESGFVIDKFPISRPNLTFSTLTVSNMSPEDSSIYLCSVGVEGAGFTTNEKLFFGSGTQLSVL.

This clonotype was counted a few times. This rearrangement joins TRBV7-9 to TRBJ2-1; TRBD1 might be the D (6 bases). Trimming took 4 bases from V and 6 from J, leaving 10 bases between them. There are 13 residues in the CDR3. The germline V gene encodes CDR1 SEHNR and CDR2 FQNEAQ (reference sequence). CDR3 region: CASSSGRGNEQFF. CDR3 in DNA: TGTGCCAGCAGCTCCGGCAGGGGCAATGAGCAGTTCTTC.

This clonotype has just a few counts. The chain is built from TRBV2 and TRBJ1-2; D uncertain. There are 14 residues in the CDR3. V was shortened by 2 bases and J by 8 bases, with 15 bases between the two germline ends. Germline lookup yields CDR1 SNHLY and CDR2 FYNNEI. The CDR3 region has the DNA TGTGCCAGCAGTGAAAGACGAAGGGTGAACGGCTACACCTTC. Amino acid sequence: CASSERRRVNGYTF.